The present T cell receptor (beta chain) was sequenced within a study of CD8+ T cells in alopecia areata. Findings and caveats of the study: Affected lesional scalp, above all in alopecia totalis/universalis, was more clonal than normal scalp. The study found that many expanded lesional clones persisted in scalp and blood during tofacitinib.

The treatment denotes: oral pan-JAK inhibitor, 5-10 mg twice daily. A FACSAria was used to sort CD4+ and CD8+ T cells. These cells came from PBMCs. J was trimmed by 3 bases and V by 1 base; bases with no gene match: 0. The germline V gene has CDR1 SQVTM and CDR2 ANQGSEA. This CDR3 is built from 14 residues. Sequencing used cDNA as its template, made by extracting RNA and reverse transcribing it. The protocol was immunoSEQ multiplex PCR, while the TCRdb copy is restricted to in-frame clones and leaves out a portion. The sample has some 110,000 clones, approximately 52% seen once. Turning to this clone: Its antigen remains unidentified.

The chain couples TRBV29-1 to TRBJ2-2, with 9 nucleotides matching TRBD1. The sample was CD8+ T cells sorted from blood, taken at week 4, from a patient treated with tofacitinib. The clonotype was recovered from a human donor with alopecia areata. Here the CDR3 reads CSVEGTGDTGELFF. In nucleotides, the CDR3 is TGCAGCGTTGAAGGGACAGGGGACACCGGGGAGCTGTTTTTT.